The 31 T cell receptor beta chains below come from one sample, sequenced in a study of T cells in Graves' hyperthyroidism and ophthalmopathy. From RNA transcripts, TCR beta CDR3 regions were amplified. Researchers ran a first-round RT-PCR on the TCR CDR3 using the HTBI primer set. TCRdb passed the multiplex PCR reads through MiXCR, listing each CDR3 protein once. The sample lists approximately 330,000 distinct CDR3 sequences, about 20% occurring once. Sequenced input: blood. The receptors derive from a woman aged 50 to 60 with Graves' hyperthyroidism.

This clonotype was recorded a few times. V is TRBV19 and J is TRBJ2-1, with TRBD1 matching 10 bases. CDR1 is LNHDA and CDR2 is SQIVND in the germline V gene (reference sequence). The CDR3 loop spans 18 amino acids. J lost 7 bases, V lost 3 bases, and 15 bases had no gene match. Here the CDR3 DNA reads TGTGCCAGTAGTATCTTCGGTAGGGGACAGGGGTTAAGAAATGAGCAGTTCTTC. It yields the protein CASSIFGRGQGLRNEQFF. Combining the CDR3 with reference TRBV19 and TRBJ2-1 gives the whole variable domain DGGITQSPKYLFRKEGQNVTLSCEQNLNHDAMYWYRQDPGQGLRLIYYSQIVNDFQKGDIAEGYSVSREKKESFPLTVTSAQKNPTAFYLCASSIFGRGQGLRNEQFFGPGTRLTVL.

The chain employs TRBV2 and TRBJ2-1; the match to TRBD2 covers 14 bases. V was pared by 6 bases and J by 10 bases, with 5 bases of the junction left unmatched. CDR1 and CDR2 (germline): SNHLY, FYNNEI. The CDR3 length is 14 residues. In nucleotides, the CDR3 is TGTGCCAGCAGAGGGGGACTAGCGGGGGCCGAGCAGTTCTTC. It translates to CASRGGLAGAEQFF.

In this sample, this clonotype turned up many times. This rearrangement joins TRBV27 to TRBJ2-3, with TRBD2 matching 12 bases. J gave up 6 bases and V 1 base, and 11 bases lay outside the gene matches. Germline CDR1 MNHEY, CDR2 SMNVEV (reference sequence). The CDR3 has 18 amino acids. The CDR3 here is CASSLLPASGGAADTQYF. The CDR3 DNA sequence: TGTGCCAGCAGTTTATTGCCGGCTAGCGGGGGGGCTGCGGATACGCAGTATTTT.

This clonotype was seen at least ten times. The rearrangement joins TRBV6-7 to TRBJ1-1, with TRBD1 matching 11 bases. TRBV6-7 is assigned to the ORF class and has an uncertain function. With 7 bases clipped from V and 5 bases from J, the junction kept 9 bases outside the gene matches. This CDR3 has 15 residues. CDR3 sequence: CASIRGTGGRTEAFF. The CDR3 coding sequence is TGTGCCAGCATTCGGGGGACAGGGGGGAGGACTGAAGCTTTCTTT.

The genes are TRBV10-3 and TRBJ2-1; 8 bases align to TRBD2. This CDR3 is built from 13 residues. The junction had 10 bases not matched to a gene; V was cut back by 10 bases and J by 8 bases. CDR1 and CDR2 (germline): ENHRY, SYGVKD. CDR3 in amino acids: CATGSGERDEQFF. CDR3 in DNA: TGTGCCACCGGTAGCGGGGAAAGGGATGAGCAGTTCTTC.

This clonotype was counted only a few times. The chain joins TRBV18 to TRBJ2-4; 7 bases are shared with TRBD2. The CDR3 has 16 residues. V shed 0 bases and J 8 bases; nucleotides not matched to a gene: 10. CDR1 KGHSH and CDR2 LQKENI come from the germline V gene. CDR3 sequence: CASSPPSGTAGDIQYF. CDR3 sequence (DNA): TGTGCCAGCTCACCACCGTCAGGGACCGCGGGAGACATTCAGTACTTC.

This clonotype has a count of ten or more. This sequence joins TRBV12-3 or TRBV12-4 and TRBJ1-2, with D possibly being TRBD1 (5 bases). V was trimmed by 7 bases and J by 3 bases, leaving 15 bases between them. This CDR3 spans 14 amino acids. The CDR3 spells CASIRHGADYGYTF. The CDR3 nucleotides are TGTGCCAGCATCCGACACGGGGCAGACTATGGCTACACCTTC.

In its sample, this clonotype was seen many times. The CDR3 nucleotides read TGCGCCAGCAGCTCGGGACTAGCGTACAATGAGCAGTTCTTC. As protein: CASSSGLAYNEQFF. The chain employs TRBV5-1 and TRBJ2-1, with 10 bases fitting TRBD2. Germline V gene lookup returns CDR1 SGHRS and CDR2 YFSETQ. This CDR3 contains 14 residues. Trimming cost V 3 bases and J 4 bases; bases outside gene matches: 1.

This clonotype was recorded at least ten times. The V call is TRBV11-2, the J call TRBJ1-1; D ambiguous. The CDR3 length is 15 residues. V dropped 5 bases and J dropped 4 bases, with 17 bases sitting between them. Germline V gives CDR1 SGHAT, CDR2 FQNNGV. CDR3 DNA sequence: TGTGCCAGCAGCACCTTGGAGGGTATCTCCACTGAAGCTTTCTTT. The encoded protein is CASSTLEGISTEAFF.

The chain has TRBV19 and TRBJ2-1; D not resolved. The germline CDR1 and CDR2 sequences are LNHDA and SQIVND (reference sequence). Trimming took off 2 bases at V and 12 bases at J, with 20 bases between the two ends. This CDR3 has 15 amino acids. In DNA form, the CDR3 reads TGTGCCAGTAGTATACTTTCTAGTTTGTTCGTTGCGCAGTTCTTC. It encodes CASSILSSLFVAQFF.

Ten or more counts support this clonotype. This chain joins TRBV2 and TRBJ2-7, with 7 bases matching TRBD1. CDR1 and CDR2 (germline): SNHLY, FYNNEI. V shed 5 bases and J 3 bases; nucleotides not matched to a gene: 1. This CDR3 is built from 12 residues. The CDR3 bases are TGTGCCAGCAGTAGACAGGGCTACGAGCAGTACGTC. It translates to CASSRQGYEQYV.

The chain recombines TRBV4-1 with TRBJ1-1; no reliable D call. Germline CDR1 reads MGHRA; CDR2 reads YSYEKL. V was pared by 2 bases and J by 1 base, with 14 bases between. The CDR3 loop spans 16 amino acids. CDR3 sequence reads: CASSQNSRSSNTEAFF. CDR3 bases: TGCGCCAGCAGCCAAAATTCTAGGTCCTCGAACACTGAAGCTTTCTTT.

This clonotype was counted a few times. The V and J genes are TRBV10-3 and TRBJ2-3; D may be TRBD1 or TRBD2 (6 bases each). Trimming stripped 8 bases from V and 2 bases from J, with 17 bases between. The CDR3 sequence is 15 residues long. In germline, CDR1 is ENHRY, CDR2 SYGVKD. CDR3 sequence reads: CAIGGGQGHTDTQYF. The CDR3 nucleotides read TGTGCCATCGGAGGGGGGCAGGGCCACACAGATACGCAGTATTTT.

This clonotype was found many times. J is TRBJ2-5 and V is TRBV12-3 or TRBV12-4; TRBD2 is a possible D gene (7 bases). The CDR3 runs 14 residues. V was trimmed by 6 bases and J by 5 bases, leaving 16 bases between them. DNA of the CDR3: TGTGCCAGCAGCCCCCGAGGGGGGGGGGAGACCCAGTACTTC. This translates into CASSPRGGGETQYF.

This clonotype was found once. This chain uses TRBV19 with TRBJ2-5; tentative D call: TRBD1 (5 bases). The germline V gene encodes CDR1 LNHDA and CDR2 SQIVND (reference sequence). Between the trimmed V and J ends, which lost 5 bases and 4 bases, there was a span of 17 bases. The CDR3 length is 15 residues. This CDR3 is CASSLQPRVGETQYF. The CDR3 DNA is TGTGCCAGTAGTCTCCAACCCAGGGTCGGAGAGACCCAGTACTTC.

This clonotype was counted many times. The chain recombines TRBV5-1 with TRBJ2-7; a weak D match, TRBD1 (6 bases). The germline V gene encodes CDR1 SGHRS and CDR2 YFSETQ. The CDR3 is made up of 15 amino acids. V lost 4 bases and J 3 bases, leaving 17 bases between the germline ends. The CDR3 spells CASSGPPDRIYEQYV. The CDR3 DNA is TGCGCCAGCAGCGGGCCCCCCGACAGGATCTACGAGCAGTACGTC.

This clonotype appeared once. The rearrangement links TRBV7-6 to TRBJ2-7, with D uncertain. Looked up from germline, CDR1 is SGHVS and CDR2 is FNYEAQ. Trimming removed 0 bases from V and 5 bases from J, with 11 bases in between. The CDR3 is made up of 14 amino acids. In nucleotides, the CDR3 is TGTGCCAGCAGCTTAGCGCCCGGTAACCACGAGCAGTACTTC. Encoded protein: CASSLAPGNHEQYF.

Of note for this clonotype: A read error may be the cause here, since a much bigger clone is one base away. The CDR3: CASSLETGDTGELFF. The CDR3 nucleotides are TGTGCCAGCAGTCTTGAGACGGGAGACACCGGGGAGCTGTTTTTT. The rearrangement links TRBV6-2 or TRBV6-3 to TRBJ2-2; perhaps TRBD2 as D (6 bases). The CDR3 consists of 15 residues. Per germline, CDR1 MNHEY and CDR2 SVGEGT. With 5 bases removed from V and 3 bases from J, the gap between germline ends came to 13 bases.

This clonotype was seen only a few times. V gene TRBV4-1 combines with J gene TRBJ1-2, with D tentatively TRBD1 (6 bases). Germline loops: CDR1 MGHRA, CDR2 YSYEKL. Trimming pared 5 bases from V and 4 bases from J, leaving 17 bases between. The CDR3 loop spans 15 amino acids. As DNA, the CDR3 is TGCGCCAGCAGCGAAGTGGGGGGCGTTTTCTATGGCTACACCTTC. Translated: CASSEVGGVFYGYTF.

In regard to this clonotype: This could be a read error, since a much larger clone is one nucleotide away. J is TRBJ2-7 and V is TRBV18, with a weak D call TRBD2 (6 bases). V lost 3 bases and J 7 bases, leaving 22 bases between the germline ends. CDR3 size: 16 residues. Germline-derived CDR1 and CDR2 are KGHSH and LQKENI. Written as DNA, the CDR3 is TGTGCCAGCTCACCGGGACGGCCGGACTATATTGGTGAGCAGTACTTC. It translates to CASSPGRPDYIGEQYF.

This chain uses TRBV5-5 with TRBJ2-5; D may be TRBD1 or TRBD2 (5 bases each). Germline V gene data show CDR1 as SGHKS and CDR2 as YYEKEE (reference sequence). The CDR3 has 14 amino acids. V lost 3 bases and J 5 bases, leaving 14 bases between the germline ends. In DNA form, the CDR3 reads TGTGCCAGCAGCTGGACTTTCGAGGGGGAGACCCAGTACTTC. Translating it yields CASSWTFEGETQYF. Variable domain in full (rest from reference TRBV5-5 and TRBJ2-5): DAGVTQSPTHLIKTRGQQVTLRCSPISGHKSVSWYQQVLGQGPQFIFQYYEKEERGRGNFPDRFSARQFPNYSSELNVNALLLGDSALYLCASSWTFEGETQYFGPGTRLLVL.

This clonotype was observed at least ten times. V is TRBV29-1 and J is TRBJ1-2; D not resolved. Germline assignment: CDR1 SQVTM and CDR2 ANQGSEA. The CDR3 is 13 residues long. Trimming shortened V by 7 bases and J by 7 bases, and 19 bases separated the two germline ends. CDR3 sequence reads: CSAEPPGRSGYTF. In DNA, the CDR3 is TGCAGCGCTGAGCCCCCCGGCAGGAGTGGCTACACCTTC.

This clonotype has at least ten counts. The CDR3 region is CASDWASGGVPETQYF. The CDR3 nucleotides are TGTGCCAGCGATTGGGCTAGTGGGGGGGTCCCAGAGACCCAGTACTTC. The J gene is TRBJ2-5, the V gene TRBV6-1, with 7 positions matching TRBD2. The trim removed 8 bases at V and 4 bases at J, leaving 16 bases unmatched. The germline V gene has CDR1 MNHNS and CDR2 SASEGT. The CDR3 loop spans 16 amino acids.

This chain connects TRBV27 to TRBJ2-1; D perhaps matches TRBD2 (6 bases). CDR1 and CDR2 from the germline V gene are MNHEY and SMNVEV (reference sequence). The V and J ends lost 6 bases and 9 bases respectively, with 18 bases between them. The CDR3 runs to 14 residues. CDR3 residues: CASSLLDRESEQFF. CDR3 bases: TGTGCCAGCAGCCTACTGGATCGGGAGAGTGAGCAGTTCTTC.

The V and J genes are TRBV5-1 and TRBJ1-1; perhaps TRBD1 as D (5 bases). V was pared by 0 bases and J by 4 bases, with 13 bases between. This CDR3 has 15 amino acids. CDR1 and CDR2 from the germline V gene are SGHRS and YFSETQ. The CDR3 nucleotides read TGCGCCAGCAGCTTGGAGGTCAGGGAAAGCACTGAAGCTTTCTTT. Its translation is CASSLEVRESTEAFF. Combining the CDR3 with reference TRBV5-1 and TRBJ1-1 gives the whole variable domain KAGVTQTPRYLIKTRGQQVTLSCSPISGHRSVSWYQQTPGQGLQFLFEYFSETQRNKGNFPGRFSGRQFSNSRSEMNVSTLELGDSALYLCASSLEVRESTEAFFGQGTRLTVV.

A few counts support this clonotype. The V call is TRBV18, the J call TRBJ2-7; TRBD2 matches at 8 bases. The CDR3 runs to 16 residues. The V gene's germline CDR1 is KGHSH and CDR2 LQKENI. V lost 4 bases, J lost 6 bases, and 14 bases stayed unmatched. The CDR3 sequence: CASSHPPGTRGGEQYF. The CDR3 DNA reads TGTGCCAGCTCACACCCCCCCGGGACTAGAGGGGGCGAGCAGTACTTC.

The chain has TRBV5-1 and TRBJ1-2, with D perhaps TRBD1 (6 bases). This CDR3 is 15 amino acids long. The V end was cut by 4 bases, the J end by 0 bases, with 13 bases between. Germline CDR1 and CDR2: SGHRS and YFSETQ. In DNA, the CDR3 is TGCGCCAGCAGCCGCACAGGGAGGGCTAACTATGGCTACACCTTC. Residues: CASSRTGRANYGYTF.

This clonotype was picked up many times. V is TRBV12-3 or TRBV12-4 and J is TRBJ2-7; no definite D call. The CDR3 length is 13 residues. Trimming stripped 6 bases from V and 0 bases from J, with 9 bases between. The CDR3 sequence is CASSRGSSYEQYF. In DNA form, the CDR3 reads TGTGCCAGCAGCCGCGGTAGCTCCTACGAGCAGTACTTC.

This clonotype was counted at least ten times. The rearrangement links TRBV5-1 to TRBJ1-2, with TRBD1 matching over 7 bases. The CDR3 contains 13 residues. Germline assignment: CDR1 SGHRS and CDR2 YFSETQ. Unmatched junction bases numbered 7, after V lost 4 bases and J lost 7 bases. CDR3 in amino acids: CASSPDRDSGYTF. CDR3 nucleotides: TGCGCCAGCAGCCCCGACAGGGATAGTGGCTACACCTTC.

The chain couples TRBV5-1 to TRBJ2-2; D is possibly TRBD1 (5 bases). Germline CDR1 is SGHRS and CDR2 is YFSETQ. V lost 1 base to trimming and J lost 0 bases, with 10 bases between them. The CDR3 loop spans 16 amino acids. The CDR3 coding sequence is TGCGCCAGCAGCTTGCGACAGACCGCGAACACCGGGGAGCTGTTTTTT. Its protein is CASSLRQTANTGELFF.

In DNA, the CDR3 is TGTGCCAGCACCCAGGGGGGGAACACTGAAGCTTTCTTT. Translated: CASTQGGNTEAFF. The chain uses TRBV5-6 and TRBJ1-1; 7 bases map to TRBD1. The CDR3 length is 13 residues. CDR1 and CDR2 (germline): SGHDT, YYEEEE. J was trimmed by 1 base and V by 6 bases; bases with no gene match: 3.